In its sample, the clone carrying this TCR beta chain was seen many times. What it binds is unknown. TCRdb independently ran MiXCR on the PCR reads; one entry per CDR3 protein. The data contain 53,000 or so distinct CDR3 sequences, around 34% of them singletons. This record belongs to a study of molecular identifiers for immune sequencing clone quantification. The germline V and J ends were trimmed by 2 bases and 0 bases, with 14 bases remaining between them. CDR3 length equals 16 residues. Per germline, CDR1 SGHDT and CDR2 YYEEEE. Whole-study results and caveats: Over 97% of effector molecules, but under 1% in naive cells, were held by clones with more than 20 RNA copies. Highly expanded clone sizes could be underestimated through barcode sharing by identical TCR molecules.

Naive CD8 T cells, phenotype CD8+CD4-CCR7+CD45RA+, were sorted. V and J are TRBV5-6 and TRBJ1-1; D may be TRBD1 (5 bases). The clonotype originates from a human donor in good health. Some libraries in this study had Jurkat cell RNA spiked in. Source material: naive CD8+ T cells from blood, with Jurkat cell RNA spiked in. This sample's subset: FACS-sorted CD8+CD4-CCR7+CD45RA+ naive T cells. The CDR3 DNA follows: TGTGCCAGCAGCTTACCAGGGATAAGTATGAACACTGAAGCTTTCTTT. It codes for CASSLPGISMNTEAFF.